This T cell receptor beta chain was retrieved from a study of glioma-infiltrating T cells after dendritic cell vaccination (dated by TCRdb to 2016 to 2017). Broadly, across the study: The cohort included roughly 15 glioblastoma patients drawn from Phase I and II dendritic cell vaccination trials, of whom 9 were newly diagnosed and 6 had recurrent disease. Between about 2002 and 2013, patients were given autologous tumor lysate-pulsed dendritic cell vaccination. The vaccine consisted of monocyte-derived dendritic cells cultured about 7 days with IL-4 and GM-CSF, then pulsed overnight with autologous tumor lysate. Patients received three intradermal dendritic cell vaccine injections at biweekly intervals in the arm below the axilla. In glioblastoma patients vaccinated with dendritic cells, deep sequencing of TCR beta CDR3 regions served to measure tumor-infiltrating lymphocyte content and to compare repertoires between tumor and blood. Survival after dendritic cell vaccination was correlated with TCR sequencing metrics, including TIL content and tumor-blood repertoire overlap. The paper's findings and limits, for the study overall: No direct relationship between TCR clonality and survival was found, suggesting that a diverse polyclonal response may matter. The TCR overlap response model with three groups was called speculative and said to need prospective validation. The cohort was small and heterogeneous, and full blood and tumor sets were available for few patients, with initial-recurrent tumor pairs available for even fewer patients. Higher estimated pretreatment TIL content predicted longer time to progression and overall survival after dendritic cell vaccination.

Read against the paper, the sample's time point label means: after dendritic cell vaccination, including at tumor progression/relapse. Patients were selected on the basis of adequate residual fresh-frozen tumor tissue and more than two years of available survival data. None of the glioblastoma patients carried an isocitrate dehydrogenase mutation, although molecular status otherwise varied. PBMC were collected before vaccination, two weeks after the third vaccination, and at tumor progression if tumor progression occurred. The Qiagen DNeasy Blood extraction Kit was used for extraction of genomic DNA. TCRB CDR3 regions were amplified from about 1.9 ug genomic DNA, or all available DNA if less, using the immunoSEQ assay. The multiplex PCR relied on 60 forward primers for TCR V beta segments and 13 reverse primers for J beta segments. To estimate the number of reads per starting template, synthetic control templates were added to each sample at limiting dilution. Reads of 87 bp were generated by sequencing on the Illumina HiSeq System. Processing in the source paper ran as follows. PCR and sequencing errors were removed by a nearest neighbor algorithm that merged closely related sequences. TCR overlap was defined as the percentage of unique tumor TCR beta sequences that were also present in the same patient's peripheral blood. TCRdb retrieved this table from immuneACCESS and kept in-frame rearrangements only. Not all clones are present; in checked studies, unresolved V genes account for under half, and no reason is known for the remainder. That table furnishes V, J and clone size, whereas the DNA furnished D and trimming. Across this sample there are approximately 50,000 clones, with more than 75% seen only once. The ten largest make up about 8.3% of the sample.

This clone was found a few times. Its antigen is not yet known. One base away there is no much larger clone; base qualities are not given. This specimen consisted of blood, obtained after dendritic cell vaccination. This TCR was sampled from a human donor with glioblastoma.

The CDR3 protein sequence reads: CASSQDPSGGATDTQYF. The DNA reads as follows: TGCGCCAGCAGCCAAGATCCTAGCGGGGGGGCCACAGATACGCAGTATTTT. The V and J segments used are TRBV4-3 and TRBJ2-3, with TRBD2 matching 12 junction bases. The CDR3 spans 17 residues, from the cysteine through the phenylalanine. Left in the record is the CDR3 DNA by itself, 51 bases read in frame from the first base. Sequences LGHNA (CDR1) and YSLEER (CDR2) are obtained from the germline V gene. V is cut back by 0 bases and J by 2 bases, with 3 bases in the junction unmatched.